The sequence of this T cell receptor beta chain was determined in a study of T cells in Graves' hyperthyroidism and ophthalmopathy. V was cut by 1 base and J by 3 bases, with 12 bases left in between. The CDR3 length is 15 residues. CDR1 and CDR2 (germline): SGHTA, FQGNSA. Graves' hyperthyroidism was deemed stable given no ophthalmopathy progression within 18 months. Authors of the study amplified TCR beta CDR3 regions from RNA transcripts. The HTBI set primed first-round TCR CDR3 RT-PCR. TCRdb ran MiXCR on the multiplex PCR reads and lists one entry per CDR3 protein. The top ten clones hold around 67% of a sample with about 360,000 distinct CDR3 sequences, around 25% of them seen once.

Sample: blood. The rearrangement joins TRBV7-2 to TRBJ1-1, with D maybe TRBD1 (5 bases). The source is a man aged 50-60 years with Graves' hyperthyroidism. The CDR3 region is CASSLGGTEYTEAFF. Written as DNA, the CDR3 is TGTGCCAGCAGCTTAGGAGGGACGGAATACACTGAAGCTTTCTTT.